This T cell receptor beta chain was identified during a study of T-cell reconstitution after alpha-beta-depleted transplantation in children. The authors prepared the TCRbeta library with unique molecular identifiers. TCRdb re-analysed the PCR reads in MiXCR, keeping a single row per CDR3 protein. The profile shows 250,000 to 400,000 distinct CDR3 sequences, approximately 23% of them singletons. J lost 8 bases, V lost 6 bases, and 7 bases had no gene match. Germline V gives CDR1 SGHDT, CDR2 YYEEEE. The CDR3 covers 12 residues. General study findings and limits: After transplant, at about two months, alpha-beta T cells were reportedly derived from several hundred expanded graft clones. T-cell numbers and diversity, one year after transplant, stemmed largely from T cells that were newly produced. Some patients showed high day-60 TCRbeta diversity, which derived from surviving recipient T cells and thymic progenitors.

This clonotype was observed a handful of times. The antigen is undetermined. This specimen was PBMCs, mostly from graft donor cells, taken 180 days after TCRalphabeta/CD19-depleted stem cell transplant. The gene calls are TRBV5-6 and TRBJ1-1; 7 bases map to TRBD1. This receptor was obtained from a male patient aged 10-17 years who had a stem cell transplant for acute lymphoblastic leukemia, so the T cells may come from the graft donor. CDR3 DNA sequence: TGTGCCAGCACCACTCAGGGGGGGGAAGCTTTCTTT. Residues: CASTTQGGEAFF.